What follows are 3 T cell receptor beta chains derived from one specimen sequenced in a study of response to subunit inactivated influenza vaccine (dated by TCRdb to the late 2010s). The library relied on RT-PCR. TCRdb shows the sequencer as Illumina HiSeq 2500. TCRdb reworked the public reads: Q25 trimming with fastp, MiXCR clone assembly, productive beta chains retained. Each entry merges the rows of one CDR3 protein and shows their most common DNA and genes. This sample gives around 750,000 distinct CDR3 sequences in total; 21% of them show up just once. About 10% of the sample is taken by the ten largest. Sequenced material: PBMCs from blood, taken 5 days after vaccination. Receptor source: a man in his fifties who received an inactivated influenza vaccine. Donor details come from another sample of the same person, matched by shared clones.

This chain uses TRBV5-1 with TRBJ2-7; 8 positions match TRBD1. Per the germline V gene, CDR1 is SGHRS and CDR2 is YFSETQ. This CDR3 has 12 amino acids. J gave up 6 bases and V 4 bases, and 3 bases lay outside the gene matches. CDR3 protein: CASSTQGGEQYF. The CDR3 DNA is TGCGCCAGCAGCACACAGGGGGGCGAGCAGTACTTC.

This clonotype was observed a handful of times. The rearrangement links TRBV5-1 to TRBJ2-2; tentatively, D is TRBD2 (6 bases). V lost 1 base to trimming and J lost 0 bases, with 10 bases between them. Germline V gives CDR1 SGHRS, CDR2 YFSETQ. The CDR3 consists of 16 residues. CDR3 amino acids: CASSLFPGANTGELFF. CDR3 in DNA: TGCGCCAGCAGCTTGTTTCCGGGAGCGAACACCGGGGAGCTGTTTTTT.

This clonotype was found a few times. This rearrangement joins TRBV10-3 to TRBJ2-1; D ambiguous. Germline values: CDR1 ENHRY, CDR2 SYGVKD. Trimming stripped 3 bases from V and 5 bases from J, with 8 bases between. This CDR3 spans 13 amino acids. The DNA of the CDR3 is TGTGCCATCAGTGAATACCTAGACAATGAGCAGTTCTTC. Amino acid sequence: CAISEYLDNEQFF.